Presented here are 26 T cell receptor beta chains from one specimen sequenced in a study of OX40 agonist ivuxolimab in advanced cancers. Sequenced by immunoSEQ multiplex PCR; TCRdb stores in-frame clones only, minus some. The repertoire holds approximately 25,000 clones, with almost 80% as singletons. The sequencing here drew on CD4+ or CD8+ T cells sorted from blood, taken in a trial of the OX40 agonist ivuxolimab. These receptors came from an adult with an advanced solid tumor such as melanoma, head and neck, liver or kidney cancer.

The rearrangement uses TRBV5-4 and TRBJ1-2, with a tentative D call TRBD1 (5 bases). Trimming took off 1 base at V and 5 bases at J, with 15 bases between the two ends. The CDR3 is made up of 15 amino acids. The germline CDR1 and CDR2 sequences are SGHNT and YYREEE (reference sequence). The CDR3 DNA sequence: TGTGCCAGCAGCTTGAGGCAGGGTGGGAGTTATGGCTACACCTTC. Encoded protein: CASSLRQGGSYGYTF.

The chain uses TRBV11-2 and TRBJ2-1; D gene ambiguous. CDR1 SGHAT and CDR2 FQNNGV come from the germline V gene. V lost 5 bases and J lost 7, with 9 bases in between. The CDR3 runs to 12 residues. The CDR3, as DNA: TGTGCCAGCAGCCTCCAAGTTAATGAGCAGTTCTTC. It encodes CASSLQVNEQFF.

This rearrangement joins TRBV19 to TRBJ2-7, with TRBD2 as a possible D gene (7 bases). Germline CDR1 reads LNHDA; CDR2 reads SQIVND (reference sequence). This CDR3 is 16 amino acids long. Trimming left V 7 bases short and J 1 base short, with 20 bases between. The CDR3 protein is CASNIRRGAESYEQYF. As DNA, the CDR3 is TGTGCCAGTAACATTAGACGGGGGGCCGAGTCCTACGAGCAGTACTTC.

The gene calls are TRBV7-9 and TRBJ2-7; the D gene is possibly TRBD1 (6 bases). V was pared by 0 bases and J by 3 bases, with 12 bases between. Germline CDR1 is SEHNR and CDR2 is FQNEAQ (reference sequence). The CDR3 loop spans 15 amino acids. CDR3 sequence: CASSLATVRGYEQYF. CDR3 DNA: TGTGCCAGCAGCTTAGCTACGGTCAGGGGCTACGAGCAGTACTTC.

This clone has only a few counts. The rearrangement uses TRBV2 and TRBJ1-2; TRBD1 matches at 10 bases. The V gene end was trimmed by 6 bases and the J gene end by 9 bases; junction bases not matched to a gene: 4. CDR1 is SNHLY and CDR2 is FYNNEI in the germline V gene. The CDR3 totals 12 residues. The CDR3 nucleotides read TGTGCCAGCAGAGGGGACAGGGGCAGCTACACCTTC. Residues: CASRGDRGSYTF.

This clone has a handful of counts. This chain uses TRBV2 with TRBJ2-2; D could derive from TRBD1 or TRBD2 (5 bases each). Germline V gene data show CDR1 as SNHLY and CDR2 as FYNNEI. The length of the CDR3 is 14 residues. The V and J ends lost 7 bases and 7 bases respectively, with 16 bases between them. CDR3 amino acids: CASTRDLVIGELFF. In nucleotides, the CDR3 is TGTGCCAGCACCCGGGACCTGGTCATCGGGGAGCTGTTTTTT. Complete variable domain (other parts from reference TRBV2 and TRBJ2-2): EPEVTQTPSHQVTQMGQEVILRCVPISNHLYFYWYRQILGQKVEFLVSFYNNEISEKSEIFDDQFSVERPDGSNFTLKIRSTKLEDSAMYFCASTRDLVIGELFFGEGSRLTVL.

The V and J genes are TRBV9 and TRBJ2-2; D remains unclear. Between the trimmed V and J ends, which lost 4 bases and 0 bases, there was a span of 10 bases. This CDR3 spans 15 amino acids. CDR1 and CDR2 (germline): SGDLS, YYNGEE. CDR3 nucleotide sequence: TGTGCCAGCAGCCCAGGATCCGCGAACACCGGGGAGCTGTTTTTT. It codes for CASSPGSANTGELFF.

This rearrangement joins TRBV30 to TRBJ1-1; D not certain. Trimming took 3 bases from V and 0 from J, leaving 11 bases between them. The V gene's germline CDR1 is GTSNPN and CDR2 SVGIG (reference sequence). The CDR3 runs to 14 residues. This CDR3 reads CAWRIQGLNTEAFF. The CDR3 DNA reads TGTGCCTGGAGGATCCAAGGGTTGAACACTGAAGCTTTCTTT.

Only one count was recorded for this clone. The chain joins TRBV2 to TRBJ2-1; 11 bases agree with TRBD2. The CDR3 runs 15 residues. Germline V lookup: CDR1 SNHLY, CDR2 FYNNEI. Losses at the gene ends were 7 bases for V and 7 bases for J; bases not matched to a gene: 9. Here the CDR3 DNA reads TGTGCCAGCAATCGAGGGCTAGCGGGGGGAAATGAGCAGTTCTTC. This gives the protein CASNRGLAGGNEQFF.

The V and J genes are TRBV19 and TRBJ1-4, with 8 bases identical to TRBD1. The CDR3 length is 13 residues. Germline V gene lookup returns CDR1 LNHDA and CDR2 SQIVND (reference sequence). V shed 5 bases, J shed 10 bases, and the junction held 6 bases outside the gene matches. CDR3 sequence (DNA): TGTGCCAGTAGTCCGCCAGGGGGCGGAAAACTGTTTTTT. Translation: CASSPPGGGKLFF.

V usage is TRBV5-6 and J usage is TRBJ2-7; D unresolved. Germline V gene data show CDR1 as SGHDT and CDR2 as YYEEEE. The CDR3 loop spans 11 amino acids. Trimming stripped 3 bases from V and 2 bases from J, with 3 bases between. The CDR3 loop is CASSSTYEQYF. The CDR3 DNA reads TGTGCCAGCAGCTCAACCTACGAGCAGTACTTC.

This clone was recorded once. The rearrangement joins TRBV7-8 to TRBJ2-5; 8 bases match TRBD2. Germline V CDR1 and CDR2: SGHVS, FQNEAQ. CDR3 length equals 16 residues. Unmatched junction bases numbered 14, after V lost 4 bases and J lost 7 bases. The CDR3 DNA is TGTGCCAGCAGCTCCGGCCCAGCGGGGGCCGGAGGGACCCAGTACTTC. Its translation is CASSSGPAGAGGTQYF.

The chain employs TRBV6-6 and TRBJ2-1; no clear D. The CDR3 loop spans 12 amino acids. V was shortened by 10 bases and J by 5 bases, with 12 bases between the two germline ends. The germline CDR1 and CDR2 sequences are MNHNY and SVGAGI (reference sequence). The CDR3, as DNA: TGTGCCACCGGACGGAATGACAATGAGCAGTTCTTC. It is translated as CATGRNDNEQFF.

This CDR3 is CASTGTLFQETQYF. The CDR3 bases are TGTGCCAGTACAGGAACATTATTCCAAGAGACCCAGTACTTC. J is TRBJ2-5 and V is TRBV2, with D possibly TRBD1 on 5 matching bases. V lost 9 bases and J lost 1, with 15 bases in between. The CDR3 has 14 amino acids. Germline lookup yields CDR1 SNHLY and CDR2 FYNNEI.

This clone has a handful of counts. J is TRBJ2-3 and V is TRBV7-6, with 11 bases fitting TRBD2. V was pared by 5 bases and J by 0 bases, with 4 bases of the junction left unmatched. This CDR3 comprises 16 residues. Germline values: CDR1 SGHVS, CDR2 FNYEAQ. The CDR3 DNA reads as TGTGCCAGCAGCCTACTAGCGGGGGTTAGCACAGATACGCAGTATTTT. It codes for CASSLLAGVSTDTQYF.

The J gene is TRBJ1-2, the V gene TRBV28; the D is unclear. V was trimmed by 1 base and J by 6 bases, leaving 3 bases between them. The CDR3 consists of 11 residues. Germline lookup yields CDR1 MDHEN and CDR2 SYDVKM. The CDR3 protein is CASSLYHGYTF. DNA for the CDR3: TGTGCCAGCAGTTTATACCATGGCTACACCTTC.

The chain joins TRBV5-1 to TRBJ2-5; D gene unclear. The germline V and J ends were trimmed by 4 bases and 5 bases, with 9 bases remaining between them. This CDR3 is built from 12 residues. Per the germline V gene, CDR1 is SGHRS and CDR2 is YFSETQ. The CDR3 reads CASSNLRETQYF. The CDR3 DNA sequence: TGCGCCAGCAGCAACCTTAGGGAGACCCAGTACTTC.

This rearrangement joins TRBV6-6 to TRBJ1-2; D not resolved. The CDR3 length is 14 residues. The germline V gene encodes CDR1 MNHNY and CDR2 SVGAGI (reference sequence). V was cut by 2 bases and J by 4 bases, with 11 bases left in between. The CDR3 region is CASSYGATTYGYTF. The CDR3 DNA reads TGTGCCAGCAGTTACGGAGCGACGACCTATGGCTACACCTTC.

The V call is TRBV18, the J call TRBJ1-4; TRBD1 agrees at 9 bases. Germline V lookup: CDR1 KGHSH, CDR2 LQKENI. The CDR3 runs 15 residues. Trimming removed 3 bases from V and 4 bases from J; junction bases left unmatched: 3. The CDR3 DNA follows: TGTGCCAGCTCACCCGGGACAGGGAATAATGAAAAACTGTTTTTT. It encodes CASSPGTGNNEKLFF.

This sequence joins TRBV18 and TRBJ2-5; no definite D call. Germline-derived CDR1 and CDR2 are KGHSH and LQKENI. This CDR3 comprises 13 residues. The V end lost 2 bases, the J end lost 4 bases, and 8 bases lay between the germline ends. DNA for the CDR3: TGTGCCAGCTCACCAGGGGTACGAGAGACCCAGTACTTC. The encoded protein is CASSPGVRETQYF.

This clone is a singleton in its sample. J is TRBJ2-5 and V is TRBV2, with D uncertain. Germline V gene lookup returns CDR1 SNHLY and CDR2 FYNNEI. The CDR3 is 14 amino acids. The V end was cut by 5 bases, the J end by 4 bases, with 14 bases between. The CDR3 DNA reads TGTGCCAGCAGTAACCCTGGGCCGGTAGAGACCCAGTACTTC. Amino acids: CASSNPGPVETQYF.

Written as DNA, the CDR3 is TGTGCCAGCAGCGTCCAGGGTTCCTCCACTGAAGCTTTCTTT. It is translated as CASSVQGSSTEAFF. The chain joins TRBV9 to TRBJ1-1; maybe TRBD1 (5 bases). V lost 2 bases to trimming and J lost 4 bases, with 12 bases between them. This CDR3 has 14 residues. CDR1 is SGDLS, CDR2 YYNGEE, per germline.

The chain uses TRBV29-1 and TRBJ1-5, with D uncertain. Trimming cost V 7 bases and J 0 bases, with 7 bases left between them. Germline lookup yields CDR1 SQVTM and CDR2 ANQGSEA. CDR3 length equals 12 residues. CDR3 sequence reads: CSAKDSNQPQHF. Written as DNA, the CDR3 is TGCAGCGCAAAAGATAGCAATCAGCCCCAGCATTTT.

The chain recombines TRBV14 with TRBJ1-2; 7 bases fit TRBD1. The CDR3 contains 14 residues. The germline V gene has CDR1 SGHDN and CDR2 FVKESK. V dropped 2 bases and J dropped 5; count of bases not matched to a gene: 5. Here the CDR3 reads CASSQSSGGYGYTF. The CDR3 DNA sequence: TGTGCCAGCAGCCAATCCTCAGGGGGGTATGGCTACACCTTC.

J is TRBJ2-6 and V is TRBV29-1; TRBD1 is a possible D gene (5 bases). CDR3 size: 15 residues. Trimming left V 0 bases short and J 2 bases short, with 8 bases between. Looked up from germline, CDR1 is SQVTM and CDR2 is ANQGSEA. CDR3 residues: CSVEDPRAGANVLTF. The CDR3 DNA is TGCAGCGTTGAAGATCCCAGGGCTGGGGCCAACGTCCTGACTTTC.

The chain combines TRBV6-1 with TRBJ2-3, with 8 nucleotides matching TRBD1. This CDR3 region has 16 residues. Germline V gene data show CDR1 as MNHNS and CDR2 as SASEGT. The V and J ends lost 4 bases and 5 bases, in that order; junction bases with no gene match: 11. The DNA for the CDR3 is TGTGCCAGCAGTGCTCTCAGGGGGCGATATGAAGATACGCAGTATTTT. As protein: CASSALRGRYEDTQYF.